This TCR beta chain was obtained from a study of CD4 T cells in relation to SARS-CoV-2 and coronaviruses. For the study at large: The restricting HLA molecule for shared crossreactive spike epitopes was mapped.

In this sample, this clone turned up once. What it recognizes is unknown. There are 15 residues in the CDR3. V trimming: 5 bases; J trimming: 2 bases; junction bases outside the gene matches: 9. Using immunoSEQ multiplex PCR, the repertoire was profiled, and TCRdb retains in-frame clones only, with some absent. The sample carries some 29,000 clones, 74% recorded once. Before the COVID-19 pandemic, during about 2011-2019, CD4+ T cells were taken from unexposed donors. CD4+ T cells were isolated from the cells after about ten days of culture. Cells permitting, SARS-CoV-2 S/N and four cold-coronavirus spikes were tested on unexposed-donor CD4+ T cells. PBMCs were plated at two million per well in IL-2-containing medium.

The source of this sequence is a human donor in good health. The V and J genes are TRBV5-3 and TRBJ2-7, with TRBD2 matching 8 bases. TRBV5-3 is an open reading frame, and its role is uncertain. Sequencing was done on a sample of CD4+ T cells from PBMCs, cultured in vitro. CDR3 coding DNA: TGTGCCAGAAGATCCGGGACTAGAAATCCCTACGAGCAGTACTTC. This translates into CARRSGTRNPYEQYF.